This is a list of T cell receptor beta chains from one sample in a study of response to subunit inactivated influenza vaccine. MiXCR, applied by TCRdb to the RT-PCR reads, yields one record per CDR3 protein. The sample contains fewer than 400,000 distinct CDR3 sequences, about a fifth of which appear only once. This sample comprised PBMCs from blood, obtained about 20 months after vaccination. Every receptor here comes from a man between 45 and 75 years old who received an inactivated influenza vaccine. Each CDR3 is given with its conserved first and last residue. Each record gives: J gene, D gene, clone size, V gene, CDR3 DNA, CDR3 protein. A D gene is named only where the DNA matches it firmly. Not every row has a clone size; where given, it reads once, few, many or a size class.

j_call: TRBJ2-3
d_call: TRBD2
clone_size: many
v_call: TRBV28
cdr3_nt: TGTGCCAGCAGTCAAGCGGGGGGCCCCCCAGATACGCAGTATTTT
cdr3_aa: CASSQAGGPPDTQYF

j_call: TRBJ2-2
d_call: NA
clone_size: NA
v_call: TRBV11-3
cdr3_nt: TGTGCCAGCAGCCAGAGGCGGGACAGCATAAACACCGGGGAGCTGTTTTTT
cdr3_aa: CASSQRRDSINTGELFF

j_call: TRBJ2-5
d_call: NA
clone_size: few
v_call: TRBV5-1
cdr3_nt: TGCGCCAGCAGACAGGATGAGACCCAGTACTTC
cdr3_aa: CASRQDETQYF

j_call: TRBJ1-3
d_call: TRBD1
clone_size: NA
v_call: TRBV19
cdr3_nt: TGTGCCAGTCATTCCGGGACAGCTGGAAACACCATATATTTT
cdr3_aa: CASHSGTAGNTIYF

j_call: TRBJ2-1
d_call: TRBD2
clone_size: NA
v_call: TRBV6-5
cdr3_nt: TGTGCCAGCAGTTTCGGACTAGCGGGGTACAATGAGCAGTTCTTC
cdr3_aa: CASSFGLAGYNEQFF

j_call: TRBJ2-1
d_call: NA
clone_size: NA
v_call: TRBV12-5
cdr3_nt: TGTGCTAGTGGTATGGGATCCTACAATGAGCAGTTCTTC
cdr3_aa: CASGMGSYNEQFF

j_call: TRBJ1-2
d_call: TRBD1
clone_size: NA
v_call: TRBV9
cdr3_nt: TGTGCCAGCAGCGTAGACCGGGACAGATCTGGCTACACCTTC
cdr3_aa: CASSVDRDRSGYTF

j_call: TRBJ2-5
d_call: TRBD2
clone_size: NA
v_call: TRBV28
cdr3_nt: TGTGCCAGCAGTGTTCAGAGGGCTAGCGGAGTGGGGGAGACCCAGTACTTC
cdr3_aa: CASSVQRASGVGETQYF

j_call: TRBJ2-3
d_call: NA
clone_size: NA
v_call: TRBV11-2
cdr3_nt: TGTGCCAGCAGCTTAGGAGGGGGAGGGGTCCTCCGCACAGATACGCAGTATTTT
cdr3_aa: CASSLGGGGVLRTDTQYF

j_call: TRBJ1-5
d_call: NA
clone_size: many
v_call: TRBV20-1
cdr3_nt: TGCAGTGCTAGAGAGGGCGCAGGAGGTCAGCCCCAGCATTTT
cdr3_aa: CSAREGAGGQPQHF

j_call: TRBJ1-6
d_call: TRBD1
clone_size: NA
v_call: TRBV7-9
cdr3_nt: TGTGCCAGCAGCTTAGGACAGGGAAGTGCAACCCTCCACTTT
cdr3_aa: CASSLGQGSATLHF

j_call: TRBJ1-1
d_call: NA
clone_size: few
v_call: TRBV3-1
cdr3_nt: TGTGCCAGCAGCCAAGGCCCCGGCGTCCTAAGAGCTGAAGCTTTCTTT
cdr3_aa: CASSQGPGVLRAEAFF

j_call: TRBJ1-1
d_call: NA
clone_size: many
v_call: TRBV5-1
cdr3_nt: TGCGCCAGCAGATTCGAGAACACTGAAGCTTTCTTT
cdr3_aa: CASRFENTEAFF

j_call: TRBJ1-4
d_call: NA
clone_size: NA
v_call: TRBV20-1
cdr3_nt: TGCAGTGCTAGAGGTGGGGGCGCGACTAATGAAAAACTGTTTTTT
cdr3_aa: CSARGGGATNEKLFF

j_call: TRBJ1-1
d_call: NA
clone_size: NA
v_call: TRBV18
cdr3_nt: TGTGCCAGCTCACCACCAATGCAGGGGAAGGCTTTCTTT
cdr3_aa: CASSPPMQGKAFF

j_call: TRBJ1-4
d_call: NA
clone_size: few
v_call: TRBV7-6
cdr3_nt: TGTGCCAGCAGCTTAGGGGCCGGGGTGGTGGAAAAACTGTTTTTT
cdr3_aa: CASSLGAGVVEKLFF

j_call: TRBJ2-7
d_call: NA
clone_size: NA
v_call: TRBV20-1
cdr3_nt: TGCAGTGCGAGGGCAGGCCATACCTACGAGCAGTACTTC
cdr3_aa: CSARAGHTYEQYF

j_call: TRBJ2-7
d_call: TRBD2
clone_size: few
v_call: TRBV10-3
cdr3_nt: TGTGCCATCGGGACGGGACTAGCGGGAGTAGACGAGCAGTACTTC
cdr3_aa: CAIGTGLAGVDEQYF

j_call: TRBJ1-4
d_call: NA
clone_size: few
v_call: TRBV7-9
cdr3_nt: TGTGCCAGCAGCCAAGCAGGAGGCGAAAAACTGTTTTTT
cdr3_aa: CASSQAGGEKLFF

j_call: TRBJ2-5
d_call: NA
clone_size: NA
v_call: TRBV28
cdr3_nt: TGTGCCAGCAGTATCTCCGGGCCAGAAGAGACCCAGTACTTC
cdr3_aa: CASSISGPEETQYF

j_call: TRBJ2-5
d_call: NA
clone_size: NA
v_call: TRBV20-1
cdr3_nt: TGCAGTGCGCCGAGACGGAGACAAGAGACCCAGTACTTC
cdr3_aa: CSAPRRRQETQYF

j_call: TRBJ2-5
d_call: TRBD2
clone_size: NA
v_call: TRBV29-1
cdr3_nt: TGCAGCGTTGAAAGGGCGGGGGGACAAGAGACCCAGTACTTC
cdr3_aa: CSVERAGGQETQYF

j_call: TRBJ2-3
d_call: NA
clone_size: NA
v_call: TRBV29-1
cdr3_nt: TGCAGCGTTTTGGACAGCACAGATACGCAGTATTTT
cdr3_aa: CSVLDSTDTQYF

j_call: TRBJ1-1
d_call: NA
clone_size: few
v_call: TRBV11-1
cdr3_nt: TGTGCCAGCAGCGGACGGTGGGGGAACACTGAAGCTTTCTTT
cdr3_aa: CASSGRWGNTEAFF

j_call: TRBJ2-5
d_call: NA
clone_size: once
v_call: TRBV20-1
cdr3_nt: TGCAGTGCCTTACGGGTCGACCAAGAGACCCAGTACTTC
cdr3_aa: CSALRVDQETQYF

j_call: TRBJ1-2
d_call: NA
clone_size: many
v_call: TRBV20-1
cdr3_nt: TGCAGTGCTGGGGCCGAAAAGGGTACCCTCTTCTATGGCTACACCTTC
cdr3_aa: CSAGAEKGTLFYGYTF

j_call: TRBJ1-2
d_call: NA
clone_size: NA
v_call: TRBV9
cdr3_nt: TGTGCCAGCAGCGTAGCCCCAGGGCGAGCTAACTATGGCTACACCTTC
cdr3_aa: CASSVAPGRANYGYTF

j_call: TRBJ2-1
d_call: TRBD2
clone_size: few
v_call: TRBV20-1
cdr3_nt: TGCAGTGCCCAGGCCTTGGCGGGAGCGTTCTTC
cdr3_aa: CSAQALAGAFF

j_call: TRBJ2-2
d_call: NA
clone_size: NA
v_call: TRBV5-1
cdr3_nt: TGCGCCAGCAGCTTGGATGGTGGGGATCACGGGGAGCTGTTTTTT
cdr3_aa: CASSLDGGDHGELFF

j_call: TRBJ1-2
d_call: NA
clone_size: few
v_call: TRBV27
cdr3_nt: TGTGCCAGCAGTTTGAAGGGGATAGGAGGCTACACCTTC
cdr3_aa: CASSLKGIGGYTF

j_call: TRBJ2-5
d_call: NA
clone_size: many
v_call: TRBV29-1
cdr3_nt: TGCAGCGTGGCGGTGTTTCAGAAAGAGACCCAGTACTTC
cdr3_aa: CSVAVFQKETQYF

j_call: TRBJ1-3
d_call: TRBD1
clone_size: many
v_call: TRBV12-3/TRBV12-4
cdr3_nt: TGTGCCAGCAGTTTAAGGGGGCAGAGCTCTGGAAACACCATATATTTT
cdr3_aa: CASSLRGQSSGNTIYF

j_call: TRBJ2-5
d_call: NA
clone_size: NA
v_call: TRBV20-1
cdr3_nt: TGCAGTGCTAGAGGTATAGAACGGTCAGAAGAGACCCAGTACTTC
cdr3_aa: CSARGIERSEETQYF

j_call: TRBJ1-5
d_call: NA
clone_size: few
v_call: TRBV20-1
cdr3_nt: TGCAGTGCTAAAAACAGGGAAGGTAGCAATCAGCCCCAGCATTTT
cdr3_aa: CSAKNREGSNQPQHF

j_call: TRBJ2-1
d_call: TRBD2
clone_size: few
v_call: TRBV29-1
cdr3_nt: TGCAGCGTTGAAGACAGCGGGAGGCCTCCATCCTACAATGAGCAGTTCTTC
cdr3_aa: CSVEDSGRPPSYNEQFF

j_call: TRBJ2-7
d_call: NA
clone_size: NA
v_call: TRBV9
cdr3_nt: TGTGCCAGCAGCCAGGGGAACTCCTACGAGCAGTACTTC
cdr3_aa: CASSQGNSYEQYF

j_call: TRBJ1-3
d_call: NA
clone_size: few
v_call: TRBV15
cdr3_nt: TGTGCCACCAGGCGGGACTTTAGCTCTGGAAACACCATATATTTT
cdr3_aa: CATRRDFSSGNTIYF

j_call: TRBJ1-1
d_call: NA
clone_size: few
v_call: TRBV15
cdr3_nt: TGTGCCACCAGCAGAGATTTAGGGGGCACTGAAGCTTTCTTT
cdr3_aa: CATSRDLGGTEAFF

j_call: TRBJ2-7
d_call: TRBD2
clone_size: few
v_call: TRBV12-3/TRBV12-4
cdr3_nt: TGTGCCAGCAGTACCGGGAGGGTTTCCTACGAGCAGTACTTC
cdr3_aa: CASSTGRVSYEQYF

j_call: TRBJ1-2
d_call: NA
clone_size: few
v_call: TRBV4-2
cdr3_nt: TGTGCCAGCAGCCAAGGCCCAGGTTTGAACGATGGCTACACCTTC
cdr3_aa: CASSQGPGLNDGYTF

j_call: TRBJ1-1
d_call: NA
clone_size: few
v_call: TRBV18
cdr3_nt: TGTGCCAGCTCACCCACCGGGGGCGAAGGCACTGAAGCTTTCTTT
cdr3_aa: CASSPTGGEGTEAFF

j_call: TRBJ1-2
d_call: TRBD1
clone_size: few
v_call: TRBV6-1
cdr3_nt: TGTGCCAGCAGTCCGGGACAGGGCGGTCATAACTATGGCTACACCTTC
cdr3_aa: CASSPGQGGHNYGYTF

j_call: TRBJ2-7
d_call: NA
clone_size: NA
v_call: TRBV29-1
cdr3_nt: TGCAGCGTCCGACCCTCAGGGTTTGAGCAGTACTTC
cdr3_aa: CSVRPSGFEQYF

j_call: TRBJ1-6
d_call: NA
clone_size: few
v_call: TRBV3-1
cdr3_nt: TGTGCCAGCAGCCCAGAGGGCCTTTCGCCCCTCCACTTT
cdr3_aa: CASSPEGLSPLHF

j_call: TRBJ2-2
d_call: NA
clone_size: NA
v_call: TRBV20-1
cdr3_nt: TGCAGTGCTAGTTACAAGGGGGGGGACACCGGGGAGCTGTTTTTT
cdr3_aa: CSASYKGGDTGELFF

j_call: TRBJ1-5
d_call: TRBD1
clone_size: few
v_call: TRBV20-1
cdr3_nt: TGCAGTGCTAGAGTCGCAGGGGGGACCAATCAGCCCCAGCATTTT
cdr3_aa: CSARVAGGTNQPQHF

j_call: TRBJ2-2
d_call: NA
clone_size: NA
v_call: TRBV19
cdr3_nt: TGTGCCAGTAGTCCCCTCTTGGCTGGGGAGCTGTTTTTT
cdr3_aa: CASSPLLAGELFF

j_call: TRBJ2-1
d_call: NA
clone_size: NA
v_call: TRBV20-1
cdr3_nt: TGCAGTGCTAGGACTTACAATGAGCAGTTCTTC
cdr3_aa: CSARTYNEQFF

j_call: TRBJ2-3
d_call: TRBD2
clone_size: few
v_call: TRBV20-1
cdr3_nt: TGCAGTGCTGGAAGACTAGCGGGATCCTCTAGCACAGATACGCAGTATTTT
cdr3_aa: CSAGRLAGSSSTDTQYF

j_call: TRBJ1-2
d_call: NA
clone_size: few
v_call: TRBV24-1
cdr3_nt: TGTGCCACCAGTGGTTGGTCTACTAACTATGGCTACACCTTC
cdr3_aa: CATSGWSTNYGYTF

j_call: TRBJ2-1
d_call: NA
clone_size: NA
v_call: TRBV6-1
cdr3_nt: TGTGCCAGCAGTGGCCCCGGGTACAATGAGCAGTTCTTC
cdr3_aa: CASSGPGYNEQFF

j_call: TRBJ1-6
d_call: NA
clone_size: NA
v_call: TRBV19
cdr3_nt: TGTGCCAGTAGTAACCGGGGAGTTAATTCACCCCTCCACTTT
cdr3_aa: CASSNRGVNSPLHF

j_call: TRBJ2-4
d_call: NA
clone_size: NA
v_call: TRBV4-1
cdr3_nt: TGCGCCAGCAGCCAAGGGCAGGGTAGGAACATTCAGTACTTC
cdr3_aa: CASSQGQGRNIQYF

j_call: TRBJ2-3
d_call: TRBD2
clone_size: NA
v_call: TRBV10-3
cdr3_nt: TGTGCCATCAGTGTTGTACGGGGGGGCTCTGGAGATACGCAGTATTTT
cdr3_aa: CAISVVRGGSGDTQYF

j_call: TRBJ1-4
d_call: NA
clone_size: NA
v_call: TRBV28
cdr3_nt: TGTGCCAGCGCGGGGGGCGAAAAACTGTTTTTT
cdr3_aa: CASAGGEKLFF